The 27 T cell receptor beta chains below were found in one sample sequenced in a study of shared clonotypes between healthy human individuals. Sequencing was performed with immunoSEQ multiplex PCR; in TCRdb, only in-frame clones are kept and a portion is missing. The data show 1.5 million to 2.5 million clones, over 85% seen once. Positively selected for CCR7, the CD45RO-negative cells used as naive CD8 cells excluded terminally differentiated effector memory CD45RA+ cells. Source material: naive CD8+ T cells sorted from blood. The receptors stem from a man aged 18 to 29 in good health.

This clone was detected once. This chain uses TRBV4-3 with TRBJ2-1; TRBD2 matches 8 bases. This CDR3 is built from 14 residues. V was pared by 8 bases and J by 1 base, with 4 bases of the junction left unmatched. Germline V gene lookup returns CDR1 LGHNA and CDR2 YSLEER. DNA for the CDR3: TGCGCCAGCCGGGAGGGCCTATCCTACAATGAGCAGTTCTTC. Encoded protein: CASREGLSYNEQFF.

This chain connects TRBV7-9 to TRBJ2-2; maybe TRBD1 (5 bases). The germline V gene has CDR1 SEHNR and CDR2 FQNEAQ (reference sequence). The CDR3 covers 15 residues. V lost 3 bases and J lost 5, with 13 bases in between. CDR3 nucleotides: TGTGCCAGCAGCTTGGTTAGGGGCGGTACCGGGGAGCTGTTTTTT. This encodes CASSLVRGGTGELFF.

V is TRBV27 and J is TRBJ2-1; TRBD2 matches 8 bases. The CDR3 consists of 16 residues. Germline V gene data show CDR1 as MNHEY and CDR2 as SMNVEV (reference sequence). With 7 bases clipped from V and 0 bases from J, the junction kept 8 bases outside the gene matches. The CDR3 reads CASTGLATSSYNEQFF. The CDR3 DNA is TGTGCCAGCACCGGACTAGCAACGAGCTCCTACAATGAGCAGTTCTTC.

Comment on this clone: The same CDR3 also results from other DNA sequences found in this sample. The chain carries TRBV11-2 and TRBJ2-2; no definite D call. Trimming stripped 1 base from V and 4 bases from J, with 7 bases between. The CDR3 consists of 14 residues. Germline CDR1 is SGHAT and CDR2 is FQNNGV. CDR3 nucleotide sequence: TGTGCCAGCAGCTTAGGCGGCAGCACCGGGGAGCTGTTTTTT. Amino acids: CASSLGGSTGELFF.

The chain has TRBV19 and TRBJ2-7; D is possibly TRBD1 or TRBD2 (5 bases each). The CDR3 runs 13 residues. V was shortened by 11 bases and J by 5 bases, with 19 bases between the two germline ends. The germline CDR1 and CDR2 sequences are LNHDA and SQIVND (reference sequence). CDR3 amino acids: CAPYPGRGHEQYF. The CDR3 DNA sequence: TGTGCCCCTTACCCGGGACGGGGACACGAGCAGTACTTC.

A word on this clone: A junction boundary mismatches the germline segment, possibly from a read error. CDR3 in amino acids: CASSQVGLDDQFF. In DNA, the CDR3 is TGCGCCAGCAGCCAAGTAGGACTGGATGATCAGTTCTTC. The genes are TRBV4-1 and TRBJ2-1; D perhaps matches TRBD2 (5 bases). The CDR3 length is 13 residues. Germline CDR1 reads MGHRA; CDR2 reads YSYEKL.

The genes are TRBV28 and TRBJ1-6, with D unresolved. This CDR3 has 14 residues. Per the germline V gene, CDR1 is MDHEN and CDR2 is SYDVKM. Trimming stripped 3 bases from V and 5 bases from J, with 8 bases between. The chain's CDR3 is CASSFAGNNSPLHF. CDR3 nucleotide sequence: TGTGCCAGCAGTTTCGCTGGGAATAATTCACCCCTCCACTTT.

This chain uses TRBV5-8 with TRBJ2-5; D is perhaps TRBD2 (5 bases). This CDR3 has 14 amino acids. In germline, CDR1 is SGHTS, CDR2 YDEGEE. Trimming cost V 1 base and J 5 bases, with 12 bases left between them. The CDR3 region has the DNA TGTGCCAGCAGCTTGCATGAGGGAGTTGAGACCCAGTACTTC. It translates to CASSLHEGVETQYF.

This clone was counted a single time. The chain links TRBV9 to TRBJ2-7, with D perhaps given as TRBD1 or TRBD2 (6 bases each). Germline V gives CDR1 SGDLS, CDR2 YYNGEE. Trimming left V 0 bases short and J 5 bases short, with 15 bases between. The CDR3 loop spans 15 amino acids. The CDR3 loop is CASSVEGGRTDEQYF. CDR3 DNA sequence: TGTGCCAGCAGCGTAGAAGGGGGGCGGACGGACGAGCAGTACTTC.

This rearrangement joins TRBV7-9 to TRBJ2-7; 12 bases align to TRBD2. Germline CDR1 is SEHNR and CDR2 is FQNEAQ (reference sequence). The CDR3 covers 18 residues. Germline trimming cut 1 base from V and 5 bases from J; bases unmatched to any gene: 12. CDR3 nucleotides: TGTGCCAGCAGCTTAGGTCTAGCGGGGGGGCAGTTGAGGCACGAGCAGTACTTC. Its translation is CASSLGLAGGQLRHEQYF.

The genes are TRBV27 and TRBJ2-1; 9 positions match TRBD1. This CDR3 is 17 amino acids long. Germline lookup yields CDR1 MNHEY and CDR2 SMNVEV (reference sequence). V gave up 2 bases and J gave up 8 bases; unmatched junction bases: 13. CDR3 in amino acids: CASSLAPGTGRNDEQFF. CDR3 nucleotides: TGTGCCAGCAGTTTAGCGCCGGGGACAGGGAGGAATGATGAGCAGTTCTTC.

The chain joins TRBV27 to TRBJ2-6, with 7 bases aligning to TRBD1. The V and J ends lost 10 bases and 0 bases, in that order; junction bases with no gene match: 6. Germline assignment: CDR1 MNHEY and CDR2 SMNVEV (reference sequence). The length of the CDR3 is 15 residues. This chain's CDR3 is CATTNRGSGANVLTF. The CDR3 bases are TGTGCCACCACTAACAGGGGCTCTGGGGCCAACGTCCTGACTTTC.

J is TRBJ2-3 and V is TRBV27; 8 bases map to TRBD1. The CDR3 sequence is 13 residues long. Looked up from germline, CDR1 is MNHEY and CDR2 is SMNVEV (reference sequence). With V trimmed by 7 bases and J by 6 bases, 6 bases remained unmatched. The CDR3 sequence: CASTDRAADTQYF. The CDR3 DNA follows: TGTGCCAGCACGGACAGGGCTGCGGATACGCAGTATTTT.

A note on this clone: Within the sample, other DNA sequences also encode this same CDR3. V is TRBV7-9 and J is TRBJ2-7, with D possibly TRBD1 on 6 matching bases. Trimming cost V 5 bases and J 4 bases, with 9 bases left between them. Germline assignment: CDR1 SEHNR and CDR2 FQNEAQ (reference sequence). The CDR3 has 12 amino acids. In DNA form, the CDR3 reads TGTGCCAGCAGCACACAGGGATACGAGCAGTACTTC. It codes for CASSTQGYEQYF. Filled out from reference TRBV7-9 and TRBJ2-7, the complete variable domain reads DTGVSQNPRHKITKRGQNVTFRCDPISEHNRLYWYRQTLGQGPEFLTYFQNEAQLEKSRLLSDRFSAERPKGSFSTLEIQRTEQGDSAMYLCASSTQGYEQYFGPGTRLTVT.

This rearrangement joins TRBV27 to TRBJ2-7; 11 bases align to TRBD1. CDR3 size: 15 residues. In germline, CDR1 is MNHEY, CDR2 SMNVEV (reference sequence). The V gene end was trimmed by 4 bases and the J gene end by 4 bases; junction bases not matched to a gene: 6. This chain's CDR3 is CASSSGTGGGYEQYF. The CDR3 DNA follows: TGTGCCAGCAGTTCTGGGACAGGGGGGGGATACGAGCAGTACTTC.

V usage is TRBV28 and J usage is TRBJ2-7; D is possibly TRBD1 or TRBD2 (6 bases each). CDR3 length: 14 residues. In germline, CDR1 is MDHEN, CDR2 SYDVKM. The V end was cut by 6 bases, the J end by 5 bases, with 17 bases between. The CDR3, as DNA: TGTGCCAGCAGAGGGGCGGGACAAACCCACGAGCAGTACTTC. Translated: CASRGAGQTHEQYF.

This chain links TRBV5-1 with TRBJ1-3, with D hard to call. The V gene's germline CDR1 is SGHRS and CDR2 YFSETQ. This CDR3 is 16 amino acids long. The V end was cut by 2 bases, the J end by 0 bases, with 12 bases between. The CDR3 protein is CASSLDPAISGNTIYF. The CDR3 DNA follows: TGCGCCAGCAGCTTAGACCCGGCAATCTCTGGAAACACCATATATTTT.

The chain is built from TRBV7-6 and TRBJ1-6; D is ambiguous. Germline CDR1 and CDR2: SGHVS and FNYEAQ. The V end lost 5 bases, the J end lost 0 bases, and 14 bases lay between the germline ends. CDR3 size: 17 residues. The CDR3: CASSRDFTGSYNSPLHF. The CDR3 bases are TGTGCCAGCAGCCGAGATTTCACCGGCTCCTATAATTCACCCCTCCACTTT.

This rearrangement joins TRBV7-9 to TRBJ1-3, with 12 nucleotides matching TRBD1. Germline CDR1 SEHNR, CDR2 FQNEAQ (reference sequence). Trimming took 4 bases from V and 0 from J; bases not matched to a gene: 10. CDR3 length equals 19 residues. CDR3 in amino acids: CASSSTGQGARISGNTIYF. The CDR3 DNA reads TGTGCCAGCAGCTCAACGGGACAGGGGGCCCGGATCTCTGGAAACACCATATATTTT.

This clone was observed a single time. This sequence joins TRBV5-1 and TRBJ2-5, with 14 bases fitting TRBD2. J lost 4 bases, V lost 4 bases, and 6 bases had no gene match. Germline loops: CDR1 SGHRS, CDR2 YFSETQ. This CDR3 contains 16 residues. The CDR3 nucleotides are TGCGCCAGCAGCAGCGGGACTAGCGGGAGTAGAGAGACCCAGTACTTC. Translating gives CASSSGTSGSRETQYF.

The chain links TRBV15 to TRBJ2-1; D assignment may be TRBD1 or TRBD2 (6 bases each). Germline-derived CDR1 and CDR2 are LNHNV and YYDKDF (reference sequence). CDR3 length equals 16 residues. V lost 0 bases and J lost 12, with 21 bases in between. CDR3 DNA sequence: TGTGCCACCAGCAGAGATAAGGGTATGGGGGGCGGTGGGCAGTTCTTC. Its protein is CATSRDKGMGGGGQFF.

This clone was seen a single time. The sample carries other DNA sequences with the same CDR3. The J gene is TRBJ2-7, the V gene TRBV4-1; D tentatively reads TRBD1 or TRBD2 (5 bases each). Trimming pared 0 bases from V and 2 bases from J, leaving 8 bases between. Germline values: CDR1 MGHRA, CDR2 YSYEKL. The CDR3 totals 14 residues. DNA of the CDR3: TGCGCCAGCAGCCAAGACCCGGGACCCTACGAGCAGTACTTC. Its translation: CASSQDPGPYEQYF.

This clone has just one count. CDR3 amino acids: CASSLAYFTDTQYF. CDR3 DNA sequence: TGCGCCAGCAGCTTGGCCTACTTCACAGATACGCAGTATTTT. The rearrangement joins TRBV5-1 to TRBJ2-3; D is undetermined. V lost 0 bases, J lost 2 bases, and 7 bases lay in between. The CDR3 covers 14 residues. Germline-derived CDR1 and CDR2 are SGHRS and YFSETQ.

The chain combines TRBV4-2 with TRBJ2-3, with D perhaps TRBD1 (6 bases). The CDR3 is 16 residues long. CDR1 is LGHNA, CDR2 YNFKEQ, per germline. V gave up 0 bases and J gave up 0 bases, with 10 bases separating them. The chain's CDR3 is CASSQDRTGSTDTQYF. In nucleotides, the CDR3 is TGTGCCAGCAGCCAAGATCGAACAGGGAGCACAGATACGCAGTATTTT.

This clone was recorded once. This rearrangement joins TRBV4-1 to TRBJ2-1; D unclear. The CDR3 totals 12 residues. The ends were cut back, 1 base at V and 6 bases at J, with 4 bases in the middle. The germline V gene has CDR1 MGHRA and CDR2 YSYEKL. In DNA form, the CDR3 reads TGCGCCAGCAGCCAAGCCCTCAATGAGCAGTTCTTC. Encoded protein: CASSQALNEQFF.

The chain combines TRBV19 with TRBJ2-2; 7 nucleotides match TRBD1. After removal of 5 bases from V and 8 bases from J, the junction contained 8 bases not matched to a gene. The V gene's germline CDR1 is LNHDA and CDR2 SQIVND (reference sequence). The CDR3 totals 14 residues. CDR3 sequence reads: CASSQRDRVGELFF. The DNA of the CDR3 is TGTGCCAGTAGTCAGCGCGACAGGGTGGGGGAGCTGTTTTTT.

This chain connects TRBV12-1 to TRBJ2-2; the D call in the table, TRBD1, was not verified against the DNA. TRBV12-1 is given as a pseudogene. This CDR3 has 15 amino acids. For the CDR3, the DNA is TGTGCCAGCAGCTACGGACAGGGGGCCAACGGGGAGCTGTTTTTT. Amino acid sequence: CASSYGQGANGELFF.